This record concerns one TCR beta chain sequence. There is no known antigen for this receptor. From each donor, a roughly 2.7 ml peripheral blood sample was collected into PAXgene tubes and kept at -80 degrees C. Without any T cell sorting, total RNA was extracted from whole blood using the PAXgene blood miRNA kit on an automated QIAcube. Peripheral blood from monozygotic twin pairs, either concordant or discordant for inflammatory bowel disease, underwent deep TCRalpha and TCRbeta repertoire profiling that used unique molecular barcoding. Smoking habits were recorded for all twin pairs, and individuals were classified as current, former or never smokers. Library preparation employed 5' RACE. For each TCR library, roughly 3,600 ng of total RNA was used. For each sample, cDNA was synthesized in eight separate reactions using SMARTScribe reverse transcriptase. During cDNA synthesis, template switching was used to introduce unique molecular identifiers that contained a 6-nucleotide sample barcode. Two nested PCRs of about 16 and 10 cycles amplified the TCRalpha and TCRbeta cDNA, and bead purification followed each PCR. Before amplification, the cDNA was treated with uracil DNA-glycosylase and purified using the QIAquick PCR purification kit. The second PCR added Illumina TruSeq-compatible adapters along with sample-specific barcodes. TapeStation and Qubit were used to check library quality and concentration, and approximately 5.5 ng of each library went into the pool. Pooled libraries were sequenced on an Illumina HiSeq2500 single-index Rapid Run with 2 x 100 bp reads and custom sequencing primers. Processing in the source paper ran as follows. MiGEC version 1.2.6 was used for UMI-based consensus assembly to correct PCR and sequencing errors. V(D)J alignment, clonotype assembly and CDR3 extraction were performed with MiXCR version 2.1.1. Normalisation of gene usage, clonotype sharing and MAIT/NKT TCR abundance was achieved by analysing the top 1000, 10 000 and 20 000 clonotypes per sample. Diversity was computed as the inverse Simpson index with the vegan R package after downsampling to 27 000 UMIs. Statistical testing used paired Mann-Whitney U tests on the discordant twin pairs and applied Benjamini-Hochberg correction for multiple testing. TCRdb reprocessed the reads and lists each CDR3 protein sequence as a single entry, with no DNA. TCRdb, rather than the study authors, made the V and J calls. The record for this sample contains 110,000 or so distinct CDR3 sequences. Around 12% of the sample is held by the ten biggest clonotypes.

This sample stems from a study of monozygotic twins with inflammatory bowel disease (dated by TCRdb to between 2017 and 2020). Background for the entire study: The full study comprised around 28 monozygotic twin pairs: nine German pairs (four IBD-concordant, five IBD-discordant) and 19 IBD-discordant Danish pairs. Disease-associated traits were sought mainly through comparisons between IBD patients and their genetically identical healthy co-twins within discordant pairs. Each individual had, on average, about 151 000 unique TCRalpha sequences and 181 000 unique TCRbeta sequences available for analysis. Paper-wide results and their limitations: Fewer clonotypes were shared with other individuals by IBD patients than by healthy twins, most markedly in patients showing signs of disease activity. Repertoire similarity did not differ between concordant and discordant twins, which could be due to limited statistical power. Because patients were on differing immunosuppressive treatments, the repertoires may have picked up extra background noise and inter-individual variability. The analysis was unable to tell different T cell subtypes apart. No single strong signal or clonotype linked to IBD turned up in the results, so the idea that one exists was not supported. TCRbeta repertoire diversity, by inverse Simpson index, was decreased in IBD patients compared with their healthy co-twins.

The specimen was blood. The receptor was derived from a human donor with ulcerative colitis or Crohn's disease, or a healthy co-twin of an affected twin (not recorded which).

CDR3 sequence: CSARDDGYEQYF. The chain is encoded by TRBV20-1 joined to TRBJ2-7. Counted from cysteine to phenylalanine, this CDR3 has 12 amino acids. DNA for this receptor is not on file. From a lookup of the germline V gene (reference sequence), CDR1 and CDR2 are DFQATT and SNEGSKA.